This T cell receptor (beta chain) appears in the sequencing data of a study of blood T cell repertoires in COVID-19. Some clones are missing from TCRdb's copy, which holds only in-frame ones; the method was immunoSEQ multiplex PCR. The sample holds a few hundred thousand clones, approximately 86% seen once. This clone was found a few times. Germline V gene lookup returns CDR1 GTSNPN and CDR2 SVGIG (reference sequence). The CDR3 totals 10 residues. Trimming shortened V by 2 bases and J by 9 bases, and 8 bases separated the two germline ends. Sequencing used peripheral blood. The J gene is TRBJ2-7, the V gene TRBV30; D is unresolved. The clonotype originates from a man aged 35-49 years who had recovered from COVID-19. The CDR3 loop is CAWSSVVQYF. CDR3 nucleotide sequence: TGTGCCTGGAGTAGTGTAGTGCAGTACTTC.